This T cell receptor (beta chain) was recovered during a study of T cell repertoires in cytomegalovirus infection. TCRdb recomputed calls from the reads with MiXCR, one row per CDR3 protein. The table lists hundreds of thousands of distinct CDR3 sequences, roughly 42% of them singletons. The sample holds one count of this clonotype. Its antigen is undetermined. This TCR came from a human donor in good health (CMV status not recorded). Some clones in this sample may be carry-over from other donors' samples. Here the sequenced sample was cultured PBMCs, taken from culture after CMV antigen stimulation.

CDR3 amino acids: CASGLDLSGNQPQHF. Here the CDR3 DNA reads TGTGCTAGTGGTTTGGACCTTTCGGGTAATCAGCCCCAGCATTTT. This sequence joins TRBV12-5 and TRBJ1-5; no reliable D call. The germline gives CDR1 LGHNT, CDR2 FRNRAP. The CDR3 is made up of 15 amino acids. Trimming left V 1 base short and J 4 bases short, with 11 bases between.